The T cell receptor beta chain under discussion was sequenced for a study of shared clonotypes between healthy human individuals. This clone was seen once. CD8 cells regarded as naive lacked CD45RO, were positively chosen for CCR7, and omitted terminally differentiated effector memory CD45RA+ cells. Data came from immunoSEQ multiplex PCR; TCRdb stores just in-frame clones and leaves some out. The sample yields some 2 million clones, about 95% seen once. The source of this sequence is a man aged 18 to 30 in good health. Sequenced: naive CD8+ T cells sorted from blood.

The CDR3 region is CASSFFGSYNSPLHF. DNA for the CDR3: TGTGCCAGCAGTTTCTTCGGCTCCTATAATTCACCCCTCCACTTT. The V gene is TRBV27, the J gene TRBJ1-6, with D unclear. The V gene's germline CDR1 is MNHEY and CDR2 SMNVEV (reference sequence). V lost 3 bases and J 0 bases, leaving 6 bases between the germline ends. The CDR3 totals 15 residues.